The clone carrying this TCR beta chain was observed once. Its antigen is unknown. The treatment here: oral pan-JAK inhibitor, 5-10 mg twice daily. This specimen belongs to a study of CD8+ T cells in alopecia areata. Study-wide background: In an open-label trial, patients got 5 to 10 mg tofacitinib twice daily. Percent affected scalp area, the SALT score, rated treated patients' severity.

Overall study findings and caveats: Higher clonality was seen in lesional scalp than in normal scalp, especially in alopecia totalis/universalis. Patients showed less clear TCR sequence sharing than mice, possibly partly because of HLA diversity.

V lost 3 bases to trimming and J lost 0 bases, with 11 bases between them. Germline V gene sequence: CDR1 MNHEY, CDR2 SMNVEV (reference sequence). The CDR3 is made up of 15 amino acids. cDNA serving as the sequencing template came from extracted, reverse transcribed RNA. Profiling relied on immunoSEQ multiplex PCR, and the TCRdb table lists in-frame clones only, not all of them. Found here are 120,000 to 150,000 clones, around four fifths of them singletons; the top ten hold around 25%. Sequencing was performed on CD8+ T cells sorted from blood, taken at week 4, from a patient treated with tofacitinib. This clonotype originated in a human donor with alopecia areata. The rearrangement joins TRBV27 to TRBJ1-1, with D maybe TRBD1 (5 bases). This chain's CDR3 is CASSFGAGLNTEAFF. The DNA for the CDR3 is TGTGCCAGCAGTTTTGGTGCAGGGCTGAACACTGAAGCTTTCTTT.